Listed below are T cell receptor beta chains from one sample, sequenced in a study of beta chain features in type 1 diabetes. Sequencing was performed with immunoSEQ multiplex PCR; in TCRdb, only in-frame clones are kept and a portion is missing. The table records roughly 160,000 clones, approximately 7.8% of them present only once. Material for sequencing was central memory CD4+ T cells from blood. The receptors here all came from a woman aged 40 to 50 with type 1 diabetes. Each CDR3 is given with its conserved first and last residue. D genes are given only for firm matches. Clone size is given for some rows only: seen once, a few or many times, or a class if the clone is expanded.

v_call: TRBV27; clone_size: many; d_call: .; j_call: TRBJ1-2; cdr3_nt: TGTGCCAGCAGTCAGAGCGGGTATGGCTACACCTTC; cdr3_aa: CASSQSGYGYTF
v_call: TRBV6-1; clone_size: .; d_call: TRBD1; j_call: TRBJ2-6; cdr3_nt: TGTGCCAGCAGTGACGCGGCAGGGGGCCCTTACTCTGGGGCCAACGTCCTGACTTTC; cdr3_aa: CASSDAAGGPYSGANVLTF
v_call: TRBV6-6; clone_size: .; d_call: .; j_call: TRBJ2-3; cdr3_nt: TGTGCCAGCAGTCCAAACACGGATACGCAGTATTTT; cdr3_aa: CASSPNTDTQYF
v_call: TRBV9; clone_size: .; d_call: .; j_call: TRBJ2-2; cdr3_nt: TGTGCCAGCAGCGCGGGGGTTAACACCGGGGAGCTGTTTTTT; cdr3_aa: CASSAGVNTGELFF
v_call: TRBV7-8; clone_size: few; d_call: .; j_call: TRBJ2-5; cdr3_nt: TGTGCCAGCAGCGGCGGGACTCTGGAGACCCAGTACTTC; cdr3_aa: CASSGGTLETQYF
v_call: TRBV5-4; clone_size: many; d_call: .; j_call: TRBJ1-2; cdr3_nt: TGTGCCAGCAGCTTGGGGGCCAGGGGAGATGATGGCTACACCTTC; cdr3_aa: CASSLGARGDDGYTF
v_call: TRBV5-1; clone_size: many; d_call: TRBD1; j_call: TRBJ1-4; cdr3_nt: TGCGCCAGCAGAGTCGGACAGGGGAATGAAAAACTGTTTTTT; cdr3_aa: CASRVGQGNEKLFF
v_call: TRBV30; clone_size: many; d_call: TRBD1; j_call: TRBJ1-2; cdr3_nt: TGTGCCTGGAGCGGGGACAGAAACTATGGCTACACCTTC; cdr3_aa: CAWSGDRNYGYTF
v_call: TRBV5-6; clone_size: few; d_call: TRBD2; j_call: TRBJ2-7; cdr3_nt: TGTGCCAGCGGATTCCCATCCCCAGCGGGGGCTTACGAGCAGTACTTC; cdr3_aa: CASGFPSPAGAYEQYF
v_call: TRBV30; clone_size: .; d_call: TRBD1; j_call: TRBJ2-5; cdr3_nt: TGTGCCTGGAAGAGGGGGCTAGCCGTGGAGACCCAGTACTTC; cdr3_aa: CAWKRGLAVETQYF
v_call: TRBV19; clone_size: .; d_call: TRBD1; j_call: TRBJ1-2; cdr3_nt: TGTGCCAGTAGTATTCGGGGCGACAGGGTTGGCGGCTACACCTTC; cdr3_aa: CASSIRGDRVGGYTF
v_call: TRBV19; clone_size: few; d_call: .; j_call: TRBJ2-3; cdr3_nt: TGTGCCAGTAGTCGCCGAGAAACGGATACGCAGTATTTT; cdr3_aa: CASSRRETDTQYF
v_call: TRBV27; clone_size: few; d_call: .; j_call: TRBJ1-6; cdr3_nt: TGTGCCAGCACTCGGGAAGGGAGTTATAATTCACCCCTCCACTTT; cdr3_aa: CASTREGSYNSPLHF
v_call: TRBV5-1; clone_size: many; d_call: .; j_call: TRBJ2-5; cdr3_nt: TGCGCCAGCAGCTGGATACAGGGCGGTGTAGAGACCCAGTACTTC; cdr3_aa: CASSWIQGGVETQYF
v_call: TRBV7-2; clone_size: few; d_call: TRBD1; j_call: TRBJ2-1; cdr3_nt: TGTGCCAGCAGAGATATGAGACAGGGAAATGAGCAGTTCTTC; cdr3_aa: CASRDMRQGNEQFF
v_call: TRBV4-2; clone_size: many; d_call: .; j_call: TRBJ1-2; cdr3_nt: TGTGCCAGCAGTCATCCGCTGTCCTCGGGACAATCCGGCTACACCTTC; cdr3_aa: CASSHPLSSGQSGYTF
v_call: TRBV6-5; clone_size: .; d_call: .; j_call: TRBJ1-5; cdr3_nt: TGTGCCAGCAGTTACCAGGCTCCGTCGGAACAGCCCCAGCATTTT; cdr3_aa: CASSYQAPSEQPQHF
v_call: TRBV7-3; clone_size: few; d_call: .; j_call: TRBJ2-5; cdr3_nt: TGTGCCAGCAGCAACAGGGCGGGAGACGAGACCCAGTACTTC; cdr3_aa: CASSNRAGDETQYF
v_call: TRBV27; clone_size: few; d_call: .; j_call: TRBJ2-7; cdr3_nt: TGTGCCAGCAGTTCAAGTAGGGAGGTTGGTAAGCAGTACTTC; cdr3_aa: CASSSSREVGKQYF
v_call: TRBV2; clone_size: few; d_call: TRBD1; j_call: TRBJ1-1; cdr3_nt: TGTGCCAGCAGTGAAGGACAGGGGGACACTGAAGCTTTCTTT; cdr3_aa: CASSEGQGDTEAFF
v_call: TRBV7-9; clone_size: .; d_call: TRBD1; j_call: TRBJ1-1; cdr3_nt: TGTGCCAGCTTCATGACAGGGTTCACTGAAGCTTTCTTT; cdr3_aa: CASFMTGFTEAFF
v_call: TRBV10-3; clone_size: few; d_call: .; j_call: TRBJ2-2; cdr3_nt: TGTGCCATCGGGGGGGGCCCGAACACCGGGGAGCTGTTTTTT; cdr3_aa: CAIGGGPNTGELFF
v_call: TRBV11-2; clone_size: .; d_call: TRBD1; j_call: TRBJ2-1; cdr3_nt: TGTGCCAGCAGTCCGGGACAGGGACGCTACAATGAGCAGTTCTTC; cdr3_aa: CASSPGQGRYNEQFF
v_call: TRBV7-3; clone_size: few; d_call: TRBD2; j_call: TRBJ2-3; cdr3_nt: TGTGCCAGCAGCTCTCTAGCGGGGAACACAGATACGCAGTATTTT; cdr3_aa: CASSSLAGNTDTQYF
v_call: TRBV19; clone_size: .; d_call: .; j_call: TRBJ2-2; cdr3_nt: TGTGCCAGTAGTATTGGCGGGGCTGTCAGTTCCGGGGAGCTGTTTTTT; cdr3_aa: CASSIGGAVSSGELFF
v_call: TRBV9; clone_size: .; d_call: .; j_call: TRBJ2-7; cdr3_nt: TGTGCCAGCAGCGTAGCAGTAGGAACCCAGGGGAACGAGCAGTACTTC; cdr3_aa: CASSVAVGTQGNEQYF
v_call: TRBV7-7; clone_size: .; d_call: TRBD1; j_call: TRBJ2-1; cdr3_nt: TGTGCTAGCAGCCCAGGGGGTAGCTCCTACAATGAGCAGTTCTTC; cdr3_aa: CASSPGGSSYNEQFF
v_call: TRBV11-2; clone_size: .; d_call: .; j_call: TRBJ1-1; cdr3_nt: TGTGCCAGCAGCAACCGGGAGAACACTGAAGCTTTCTTT; cdr3_aa: CASSNRENTEAFF
v_call: TRBV7-2; clone_size: few; d_call: .; j_call: TRBJ2-3; cdr3_nt: TGTGCCAGCAGCCTTTACACAGATACGCAGTATTTT; cdr3_aa: CASSLYTDTQYF
v_call: TRBV9; clone_size: .; d_call: TRBD2; j_call: TRBJ2-1; cdr3_nt: TGTGCCAGCAGCTCCCCGGTGGGAGGGGTAGATCGGAATGAGCAGTTCTTC; cdr3_aa: CASSSPVGGVDRNEQFF
v_call: TRBV9; clone_size: many; d_call: .; j_call: TRBJ1-2; cdr3_nt: TGTGCCAGCAGCGCGCGCAACTATGGCTACACCTTC; cdr3_aa: CASSARNYGYTF
v_call: TRBV18; clone_size: .; d_call: .; j_call: TRBJ2-7; cdr3_nt: TGTGCCAGCTCACCCGACGGGTCCTACGAGCAGTACTTC; cdr3_aa: CASSPDGSYEQYF
v_call: TRBV15; clone_size: few; d_call: .; j_call: TRBJ2-3; cdr3_nt: TGTGCCACCAGCAGAGATTTGCGAGAAGATACGCAGTATTTT; cdr3_aa: CATSRDLREDTQYF
v_call: TRBV7-8; clone_size: .; d_call: .; j_call: TRBJ1-1; cdr3_nt: TGTGCCAGCAGCGCCCAGAGGGGGGGCGCCGTCACTGAAGCTTTCTTT; cdr3_aa: CASSAQRGGAVTEAFF
v_call: TRBV5-1; clone_size: .; d_call: .; j_call: TRBJ1-1; cdr3_nt: TGCGCCAGCAGCCCCCAGGGAAGAGAGGCTTTCTTT; cdr3_aa: CASSPQGREAFF
v_call: TRBV10-3; clone_size: few; d_call: .; j_call: TRBJ1-1; cdr3_nt: TGTGCCATCAGTGTGGAGCTTACGAACACTGAAGCTTTCTTT; cdr3_aa: CAISVELTNTEAFF
v_call: TRBV5-1; clone_size: few; d_call: TRBD1; j_call: TRBJ1-3; cdr3_nt: TGCGCCAGCAGCGGGGGACAGGCGGGCGGAAACACCATATATTTT; cdr3_aa: CASSGGQAGGNTIYF